What follows are 17 T cell receptor beta chains derived from one specimen sequenced in a study of cytomegalovirus exposure and HLA in healthy donors (dated by TCRdb to between 2016 and 2019). Receptor amplification or capture employed the immunoSEQ multiplex PCR assay. For the multiplex PCR, a mixture combining 60 forward primers for TCR Vbeta segments and 13 reverse primers for TCR Jbeta segments was used. TCRdb limited this immuneACCESS table to in-frame rearrangements with V and J called. A share of clones is missing; checked studies link under half to unresolved V genes, and the rest is unexplained. The sample table records around 130,000 clones; approximately 75% of these occur just once. The top ten hold about 1.8% of the sample. The material sequenced was PBMCs. The receptors come from a man aged 40-49 years in good health and CMV-seronegative.

The V and J genes are TRBV7-8 and TRBJ1-2; D possibly corresponds to TRBD1 (5 bases). Trimming removed 5 bases from V and 8 bases from J, with 21 bases in between. CDR1 is SGHVS, CDR2 FQNEAQ, per germline. CDR3 size: 15 residues. The CDR3 loop reads CASSPTAPGVRGYTF. The DNA for the CDR3 is TGTGCCAGCAGCCCTACCGCCCCGGGGGTTAGGGGCTACACCTTC.

The chain couples TRBV10-1 to TRBJ2-1; D is perhaps TRBD1 (5 bases). This CDR3 is built from 14 residues. CDR1 WNHNN and CDR2 SYGVQD come from the germline V gene (reference sequence). V was clipped by 0 bases and J by 8 bases, with 11 bases between them. CDR3 sequence reads: CASSESRATHEQFF. Written as DNA, the CDR3 is TGCGCCAGCAGTGAGTCCAGGGCCACCCATGAGCAGTTCTTC.

The chain carries TRBV18 and TRBJ1-1; D remains unclear. Germline V gives CDR1 KGHSH, CDR2 LQKENI. V dropped 6 bases and J dropped 7 bases, with 15 bases sitting between them. The CDR3 totals 13 residues. CDR3 in DNA: TGTGCCAGCTCGACCACTTTCCGGGGTGAAGCTTTCTTT. It specifies CASSTTFRGEAFF. Filled out from reference TRBV18 and TRBJ1-1, the complete variable domain reads NAGVMQNPRHLVRRRGQEARLRCSPMKGHSHVYWYRQLPEEGLKFMVYLQKENIIDESGMPKERFSAEFPKEGPSILRIQQVVRGDSAAYFCASSTTFRGEAFFGQGTRLTVV.

This chain uses TRBV18 with TRBJ1-1; TRBD1 agrees at 7 bases. The ends lost 1 base at V and 1 base at J; junction bases unmatched: 3. Germline V gene sequence: CDR1 KGHSH, CDR2 LQKENI. The CDR3 sequence is 15 residues long. CDR3 region: CASSPLEGANTEAFF. The CDR3 bases are TGTGCCAGCTCACCACTGGAGGGGGCGAACACTGAAGCTTTCTTT. Full variable domain (missing parts from reference TRBV18 and TRBJ1-1): NAGVMQNPRHLVRRRGQEARLRCSPMKGHSHVYWYRQLPEEGLKFMVYLQKENIIDESGMPKERFSAEFPKEGPSILRIQQVVRGDSAAYFCASSPLEGANTEAFFGQGTRLTVV.

The chain links TRBV2 to TRBJ1-5; D is unclear. The V end was cut by 6 bases, the J end by 2 bases, with 11 bases between. Germline loops: CDR1 SNHLY, CDR2 FYNNEI. The CDR3 consists of 14 residues. The CDR3 loop is CASRLTAGNQPQHF. The CDR3 region has the DNA TGTGCCAGCAGGCTCACAGCGGGCAATCAGCCCCAGCATTTT.

The rearrangement joins TRBV18 to TRBJ1-5; 7 nucleotides agree with TRBD1. The CDR3 is made up of 14 amino acids. The germline gives CDR1 KGHSH, CDR2 LQKENI. Unmatched junction bases numbered 5, after V lost 4 bases and J lost 5 bases. The CDR3 reads CASSLTGLDQPQHF. For the CDR3, the DNA is TGTGCCAGCTCACTGACAGGGCTGGATCAGCCCCAGCATTTT.

The gene calls are TRBV27 and TRBJ1-1; D is perhaps TRBD1 (6 bases). The CDR3 length is 14 residues. Per germline, CDR1 MNHEY and CDR2 SMNVEV (reference sequence). The germline V and J ends were trimmed by 0 bases and 7 bases, with 12 bases remaining between them. The CDR3 here is CASSLSRTVNEAFF. In DNA form, the CDR3 reads TGTGCCAGCAGTTTATCGCGGACAGTCAATGAAGCTTTCTTT.

V and J are TRBV21-1 and TRBJ2-2; the D call TRBD1 from the table was never checked on the DNA. TRBV21-1 represents a pseudogene. The CDR3 contains 16 residues. CDR3 sequence: CASSKADRVHTGELFF. CDR3 bases: TGTGCCAGCAGCAAAGCGGACAGGGTGCACACCGGGGAGCTGTTTTTT.

V and J are TRBV10-3 and TRBJ1-2; D uncertain. V lost 1 base and J 3 bases, leaving 9 bases between the germline ends. The CDR3 runs 14 residues. CDR1 is ENHRY, CDR2 SYGVKD, per germline. The CDR3 region is CAISELGDDYGYTF. CDR3 bases: TGTGCCATCAGTGAGTTGGGCGACGACTATGGCTACACCTTC.

J is TRBJ2-4 and V is TRBV19, with D possibly TRBD2 on 6 matching bases. The CDR3 runs to 13 residues. V lost 9 bases and J 6 bases, leaving 15 bases between the germline ends. Germline V lookup: CDR1 LNHDA, CDR2 SQIVND (reference sequence). CDR3 coding DNA: TGTGCCAGCGGATTAATGGGAGGAAACATTCAGTACTTC. This translates into CASGLMGGNIQYF.

The count of this clone is one. The chain uses TRBV28 and TRBJ1-6; D is undetermined. CDR1 is MDHEN, CDR2 SYDVKM, per germline. V was clipped by 4 bases and J by 0 bases, with 4 bases between them. The CDR3 extends over 14 amino acids. CDR3 DNA sequence: TGTGCCAGCAGTTCCGGCTCCTATAATTCACCCCTCCACTTT. Amino acid sequence: CASSSGSYNSPLHF.

The V gene is TRBV18, the J gene TRBJ2-5, with 9 bases that match TRBD1. The germline V gene has CDR1 KGHSH and CDR2 LQKENI. CDR3 length: 14 amino acids. With V trimmed by 4 bases and J by 3 bases, 3 bases remained unmatched. CDR3 coding DNA: TGTGCCAGCTCACGGGACAGGGCAAAAGAGACCCAGTACTTC. This translates into CASSRDRAKETQYF.

The chain recombines TRBV14 with TRBJ2-1, with D perhaps TRBD2 (5 bases). The CDR3 extends over 13 amino acids. V lost 8 bases to trimming and J lost 2 bases, with 10 bases between them. Germline CDR1 SGHDN, CDR2 FVKESK. CDR3 loop: CASQDLPYNEQFF. The CDR3 region has the DNA TGTGCCAGCCAGGACTTGCCCTACAATGAGCAGTTCTTC.

The chain carries TRBV7-2 and TRBJ2-5, with TRBD2 matching 16 bases. Germline loops: CDR1 SGHTA, CDR2 FQGNSA. The CDR3 spans 18 residues. Unmatched junction bases numbered 8, after V lost 3 bases and J lost 4 bases. The CDR3: CASSLRGLAGGPVETQYF. The CDR3 bases are TGTGCCAGCAGCTTGAGGGGACTAGCGGGAGGGCCGGTAGAGACCCAGTACTTC.

The chain combines TRBV11-2 with TRBJ2-3, with 9 bases identical to TRBD2. This CDR3 contains 15 residues. Losses at the gene ends were 6 bases for V and 8 bases for J; bases not matched to a gene: 12. From germline, CDR1 is SGHAT and CDR2 FQNNGV. The CDR3 sequence is CASSSIAGELGTQYF. CDR3 coding DNA: TGTGCCAGCAGTTCCATAGCGGGGGAATTAGGTACGCAGTATTTT. The variable domain in full, completed from reference TRBV11-2 and TRBJ2-3, reads EAGVAQSPRYKIIEKRQSVAFWCNPISGHATLYWYQQILGQGPKLLIQFQNNGVVDDSQLPKDRFSAERLKGVDSTLKIQPAKLEDSAVYLCASSSIAGELGTQYFGPGTRLTVL.

The chain has TRBV7-2 and TRBJ1-4; TRBD1 might be the D (5 bases). Per germline, CDR1 SGHTA and CDR2 FQGNSA. V was pared by 2 bases and J by 0 bases, with 7 bases between. The CDR3 length is 15 residues. CDR3 protein: CASSLLGATNEKLFF. The CDR3 bases are TGTGCCAGCAGCTTATTAGGGGCAACTAATGAAAAACTGTTTTTT.

The rearrangement joins TRBV19 to TRBJ2-5, with TRBD1 as a possible D gene (6 bases). Trimming pared 4 bases from V and 1 base from J, leaving 10 bases between. CDR1 LNHDA and CDR2 SQIVND come from the germline V gene (reference sequence). The length of the CDR3 is 14 residues. CDR3 in amino acids: CASSTEGGQETQYF. The CDR3 bases are TGTGCCAGTAGTACAGAAGGGGGCCAAGAGACCCAGTACTTC. The full variable domain, in which reference TRBV19 and TRBJ2-5 provide the parts outside the CDR3, is DGGITQSPKYLFRKEGQNVTLSCEQNLNHDAMYWYRQDPGQGLRLIYYSQIVNDFQKGDIAEGYSVSREKKESFPLTVTSAQKNPTAFYLCASSTEGGQETQYFGPGTRLLVL.